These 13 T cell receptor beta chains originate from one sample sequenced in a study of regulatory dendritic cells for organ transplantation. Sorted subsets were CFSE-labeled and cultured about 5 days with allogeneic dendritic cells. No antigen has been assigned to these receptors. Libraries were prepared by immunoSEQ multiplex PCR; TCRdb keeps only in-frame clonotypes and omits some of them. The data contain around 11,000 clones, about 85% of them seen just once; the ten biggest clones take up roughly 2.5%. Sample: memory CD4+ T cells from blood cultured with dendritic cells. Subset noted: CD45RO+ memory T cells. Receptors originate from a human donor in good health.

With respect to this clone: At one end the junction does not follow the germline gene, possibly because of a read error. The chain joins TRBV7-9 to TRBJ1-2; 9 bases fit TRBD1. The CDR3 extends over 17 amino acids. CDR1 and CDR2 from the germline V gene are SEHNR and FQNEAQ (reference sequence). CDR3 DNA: TGTGCCAGCAGCTTCCTCCCCAACAGGGGGCATAACTATGACTACACCTTC. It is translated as CASSFLPNRGHNYDYTF.

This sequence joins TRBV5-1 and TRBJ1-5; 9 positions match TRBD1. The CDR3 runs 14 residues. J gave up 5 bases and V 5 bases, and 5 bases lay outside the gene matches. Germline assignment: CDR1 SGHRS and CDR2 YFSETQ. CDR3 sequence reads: CASSLTGGYQPQHF. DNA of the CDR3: TGCGCCAGCAGTTTAACAGGGGGCTATCAGCCCCAGCATTTT. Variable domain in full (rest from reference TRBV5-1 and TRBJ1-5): KAGVTQTPRYLIKTRGQQVTLSCSPISGHRSVSWYQQTPGQGLQFLFEYFSETQRNKGNFPGRFSGRQFSNSRSEMNVSTLELGDSALYLCASSLTGGYQPQHFGDGTRLSIL.

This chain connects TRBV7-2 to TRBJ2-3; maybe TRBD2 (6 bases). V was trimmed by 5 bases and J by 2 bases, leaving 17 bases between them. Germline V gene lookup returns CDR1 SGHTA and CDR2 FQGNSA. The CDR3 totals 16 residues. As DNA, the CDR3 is TGTGCCAGCAGCCCCGGGACTCCTAGAAACACAGATACGCAGTATTTT. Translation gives CASSPGTPRNTDTQYF.

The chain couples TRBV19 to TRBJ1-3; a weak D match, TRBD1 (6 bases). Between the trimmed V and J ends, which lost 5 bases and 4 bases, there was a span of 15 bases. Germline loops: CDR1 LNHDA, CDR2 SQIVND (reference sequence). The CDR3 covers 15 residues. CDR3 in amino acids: CASSAYRVPGNTIYF. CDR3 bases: TGTGCCAGTAGTGCGTACAGGGTTCCCGGAAACACCATATATTTT. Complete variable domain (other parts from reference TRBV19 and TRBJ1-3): DGGITQSPKYLFRKEGQNVTLSCEQNLNHDAMYWYRQDPGQGLRLIYYSQIVNDFQKGDIAEGYSVSREKKESFPLTVTSAQKNPTAFYLCASSAYRVPGNTIYFGEGSWLTVV.

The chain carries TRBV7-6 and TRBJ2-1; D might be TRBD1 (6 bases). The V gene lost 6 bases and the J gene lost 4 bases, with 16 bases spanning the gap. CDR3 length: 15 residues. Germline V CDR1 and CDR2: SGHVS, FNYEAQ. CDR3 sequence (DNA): TGTGCCAGCAGTATAGACAGGAGCGCTTACAATGAGCAGTTCTTC. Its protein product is CASSIDRSAYNEQFF.

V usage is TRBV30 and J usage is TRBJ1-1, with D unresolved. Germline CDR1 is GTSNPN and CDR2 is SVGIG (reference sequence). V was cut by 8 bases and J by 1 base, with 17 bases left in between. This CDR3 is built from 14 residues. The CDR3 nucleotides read TGTGCCGTAAGACCTCAGAGGCCGAACACTGAAGCTTTCTTT. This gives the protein CAVRPQRPNTEAFF.

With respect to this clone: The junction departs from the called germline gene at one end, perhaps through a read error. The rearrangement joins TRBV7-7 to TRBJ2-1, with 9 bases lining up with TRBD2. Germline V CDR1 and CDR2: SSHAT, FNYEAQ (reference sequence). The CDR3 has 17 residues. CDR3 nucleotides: TGTGCTAGCAGCTTAGAGGGTGTAGCGGGAGCACTTGTTGAGCAGTTCTTC. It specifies CASSLEGVAGALVEQFF.

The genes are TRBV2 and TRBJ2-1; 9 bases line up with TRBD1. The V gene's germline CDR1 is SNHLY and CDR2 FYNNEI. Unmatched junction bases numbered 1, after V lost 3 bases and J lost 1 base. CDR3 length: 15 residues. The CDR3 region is CASSEDRGSYNEQFF. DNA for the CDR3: TGTGCCAGCAGTGAGGACAGGGGTTCCTACAATGAGCAGTTCTTC.

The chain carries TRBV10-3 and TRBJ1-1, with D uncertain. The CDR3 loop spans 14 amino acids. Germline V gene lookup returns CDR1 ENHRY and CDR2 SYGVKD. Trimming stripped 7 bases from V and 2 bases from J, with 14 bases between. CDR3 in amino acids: CAIIETPGNTEAFF. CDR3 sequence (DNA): TGTGCCATCATAGAGACTCCGGGTAACACTGAAGCTTTCTTT.

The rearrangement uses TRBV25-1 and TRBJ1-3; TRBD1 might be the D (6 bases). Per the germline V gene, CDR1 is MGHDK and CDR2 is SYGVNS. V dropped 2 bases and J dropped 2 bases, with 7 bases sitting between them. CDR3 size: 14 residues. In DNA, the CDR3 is TGTGCCAGCAGTGAAGGGGGCCCTGGAAACACCATATATTTT. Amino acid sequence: CASSEGGPGNTIYF.

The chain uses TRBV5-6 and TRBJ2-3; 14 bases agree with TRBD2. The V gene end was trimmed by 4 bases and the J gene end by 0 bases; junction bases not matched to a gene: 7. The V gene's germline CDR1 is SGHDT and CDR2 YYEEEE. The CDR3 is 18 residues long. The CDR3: CASSPGTSGGVSTDTQYF. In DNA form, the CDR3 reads TGTGCCAGCAGCCCCGGGACTAGCGGGGGCGTTAGCACAGATACGCAGTATTTT.

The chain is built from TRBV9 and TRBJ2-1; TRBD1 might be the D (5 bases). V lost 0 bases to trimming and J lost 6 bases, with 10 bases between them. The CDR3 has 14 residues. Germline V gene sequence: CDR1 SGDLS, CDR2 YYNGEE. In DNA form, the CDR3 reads TGTGCCAGCAGCGTAGGTCAGGGTGGCAATGAGCAGTTCTTC. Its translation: CASSVGQGGNEQFF.

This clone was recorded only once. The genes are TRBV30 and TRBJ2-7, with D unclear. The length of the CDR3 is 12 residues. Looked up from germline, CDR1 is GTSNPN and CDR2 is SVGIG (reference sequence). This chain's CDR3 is CAGDDFGPEQYF. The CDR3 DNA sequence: TGTGCTGGAGACGATTTTGGCCCCGAGCAGTACTTC.